A single sample is the source of the 32 T cell receptor beta chains below, sequenced in a study of tumor-infiltrating lymphocytes in localized non-small cell lung cancer (TCRdb year 2021). The method behind the library was the immunoSEQ multiplex PCR assay. The table was pulled from immuneACCESS by TCRdb, which kept in-frame rearrangements only. Such tables lose some clones; where checked, under half of the loss comes from unresolved V genes, and the rest has no known cause. This sample comprises around 12,000 clones, 80% to 90% of them detected only once. Less than 9% of the sample comes from the top ten. The sample comprised uninvolved lung tissue not adjacent to the tumor. The receptors were sampled from a human donor with non-small cell lung cancer.

The chain employs TRBV11-3 and TRBJ2-6, with TRBD1 identical over 8 bases. The CDR3 runs 17 residues. Germline V gene sequence: CDR1 SGHNT, CDR2 YENEEA. V gave up 5 bases and J gave up 1 base; unmatched junction bases: 7. The CDR3, as DNA: TGTGCCAGCAGCCCCGGACAGGGTACATCTGGGGCCAACGTCCTGACTTTC. Translated: CASSPGQGTSGANVLTF. Using reference TRBV11-3 and TRBJ2-6 for the parts outside the CDR3, the full variable domain is EAGVVQSPRYKIIEKKQPVAFWCNPISGHNTLYWYLQNLGQGPELLIRYENEEAVDDSQLPKDRFSAERLKGVDSTLKIQPAELGDSAVYLCASSPGQGTSGANVLTFGAGSRLTVL.

V gene TRBV18 combines with J gene TRBJ2-3; TRBD2 aligns across 7 bases. The CDR3 sequence is 15 residues long. The J segment lost 4 bases and the V segment lost 4 bases, leaving 8 bases of the junction unmatched. Germline-derived CDR1 and CDR2 are KGHSH and LQKENI. The CDR3 nucleotides read TGTGCCAGCTCACTACAGACTAGCTCCCCAGATACGCAGTATTTT. Encoded protein: CASSLQTSSPDTQYF.

V is TRBV6-1 and J is TRBJ1-1; D is perhaps TRBD1 (5 bases). Germline assignment: CDR1 MNHNS and CDR2 SASEGT. The CDR3 is 15 residues long. With 1 base removed from V and 3 bases from J, the gap between germline ends came to 12 bases. Written as DNA, the CDR3 is TGTGCCAGCAGTGAAGTTAGGGGCGCGCACACTGAAGCTTTCTTT. Its protein is CASSEVRGAHTEAFF.

In its sample, this clone was seen once. The chain uses TRBV6-5 and TRBJ1-1, with D unclear. V was cut by 7 bases and J by 2 bases, with 17 bases left in between. Germline V gene lookup returns CDR1 MNHEY and CDR2 SVGAGI. This CDR3 is built from 15 residues. Here the CDR3 DNA reads TGTGCCAGCACCTTGGCCCCCACGGTAAACACTGAAGCTTTCTTT. It codes for CASTLAPTVNTEAFF.

V and J are TRBV11-2 and TRBJ2-5; either TRBD1 or TRBD2 may fit D (6 bases each). The CDR3 consists of 17 residues. The V gene lost 5 bases and the J gene lost 4 bases, with 23 bases spanning the gap. Germline-derived CDR1 and CDR2 are SGHAT and FQNNGV. CDR3 amino acids: CASSPTRGGFEGETQYF. The DNA for the CDR3 is TGTGCCAGCAGCCCGACCAGAGGGGGGTTCGAGGGAGAGACCCAGTACTTC.

The V and J genes are TRBV7-5 and TRBJ1-1; the table gives TRBD1 as D, unverified against the DNA. TRBV7-5 is a known pseudogene. CDR3 length equals 18 residues. CDR3 bases: TGTGCCAGAAGCCCTCAACCGGGGACAGGGTTGGCGAACACTGAAGCTTTCTTT. Amino acids: CARSPQPGTGLANTEAFF.

The chain carries TRBV7-9 and TRBJ1-1, with 7 bases lining up with TRBD1. Germline V gene data show CDR1 as SEHNR and CDR2 as FQNEAQ (reference sequence). V shed 5 bases and J 5 bases; nucleotides not matched to a gene: 8. The CDR3 length is 14 residues. In DNA form, the CDR3 reads TGTGCCAGCAGCGCAGACAGGGCGCGGACTGAAGCTTTCTTT. It encodes CASSADRARTEAFF.

The CDR3 loop is CASSVGGTGNTEAFF. CDR3 in DNA: TGTGCCAGCAGCGTAGGCGGGACAGGGAACACTGAAGCTTTCTTT. The genes are TRBV11-3 and TRBJ1-1, with 8 bases that match TRBD1. The V segment lost 5 bases and the J segment 1 base; nucleotides outside the gene matches: 6. CDR1 is SGHNT, CDR2 YENEEA, per germline. CDR3 size: 15 residues.

This clone has more than one count but fewer than ten. The chain uses TRBV11-1 and TRBJ2-3; 9 bases match TRBD1. The CDR3 length is 17 residues. Trimming cost V 5 bases and J 4 bases; bases outside gene matches: 13. The germline CDR1 and CDR2 sequences are SGHAT and FQDESV (reference sequence). The CDR3 here is CASSTFGRTGDPDTQYF. Written as DNA, the CDR3 is TGTGCCAGCAGCACTTTTGGAAGGACAGGGGATCCAGATACGCAGTATTTT. The variable domain in full, completed from reference TRBV11-1 and TRBJ2-3, reads EAEVAQSPRYKITEKSQAVAFWCDPISGHATLYWYRQILGQGPELLVQFQDESVVDDSQLPKDRFSAERLKGVDSTLKIQPAELGDSAMYLCASSTFGRTGDPDTQYFGPGTRLTVL.

This clone has just one count. This sequence joins TRBV27 and TRBJ2-1; perhaps TRBD2 as D (6 bases). Germline lookup yields CDR1 MNHEY and CDR2 SMNVEV (reference sequence). The CDR3 extends over 11 amino acids. V lost 8 bases and J 6 bases, leaving 8 bases between the germline ends. The CDR3 sequence is CASWGGNEQFF. As DNA, the CDR3 is TGTGCCAGCTGGGGAGGCAATGAGCAGTTCTTC.

In this sample, this clone turned up once. As DNA, the CDR3 is TGTGCCAGCAGCCCCGCTTGGACAGGGGGCAACTATGGCTACACCTTC. It yields the protein CASSPAWTGGNYGYTF. The chain joins TRBV11-2 to TRBJ1-2, with 11 bases matching TRBD1. This CDR3 is built from 16 residues. Germline CDR1 is SGHAT and CDR2 is FQNNGV. J was trimmed by 2 bases and V by 5 bases; bases with no gene match: 7.

J is TRBJ2-3 and V is TRBV20-1; D gene unclear. Per the germline V gene, CDR1 is DFQATT and CDR2 is SNEGSKA (reference sequence). The CDR3 is made up of 10 amino acids. Deletions cut 2 bases from V and 8 bases from J, with 5 bases between. DNA of the CDR3: TGCAGTGCTAGATCCGGTACGCAGTATTTT. As protein: CSARSGTQYF.

This rearrangement joins TRBV10-3 to TRBJ1-1; the D is unclear. The CDR3 is 14 amino acids. V was clipped by 3 bases and J by 0 bases, with 8 bases between them. Germline V gene data show CDR1 as ENHRY and CDR2 as SYGVKD. The CDR3 loop is CAISDGVLNTEAFF. The DNA of the CDR3 is TGTGCCATCAGTGATGGGGTGCTGAACACTGAAGCTTTCTTT.

This chain joins TRBV7-9 and TRBJ1-6, with 9 bases aligning to TRBD1. The CDR3 is 15 amino acids. Germline values: CDR1 SEHNR, CDR2 FQNEAQ (reference sequence). V gave up 5 bases and J gave up 4 bases; unmatched junction bases: 3. The CDR3 protein is CASSPGQGYNSPLHF. CDR3 DNA: TGTGCCAGCAGCCCGGGACAGGGATATAATTCACCCCTCCACTTT.

The gene calls are TRBV15 and TRBJ2-1; 7 nucleotides match TRBD1. The germline V gene has CDR1 LNHNV and CDR2 YYDKDF (reference sequence). The CDR3 totals 15 residues. Trimming removed 1 base from V and 7 bases from J; junction bases left unmatched: 7. CDR3 region: CATSRVRGLGNEQFF. The CDR3 nucleotides are TGTGCCACCAGCAGAGTTAGGGGGCTAGGGAATGAGCAGTTCTTC.

This clone was picked up one time. The V gene is TRBV19, the J gene TRBJ1-5, with TRBD1 matching over 9 bases. Trimming at V came to 1 base and at J to 1 base, leaving 8 bases not matched to a gene. This CDR3 spans 18 amino acids. CDR1 and CDR2 (germline): LNHDA, SQIVND (reference sequence). CDR3 bases: TGTGCCAGTAGTATAGGAGGCACAGGGGGCACGAGCAATCAGCCCCAGCATTTT. It is translated as CASSIGGTGGTSNQPQHF.

This chain uses TRBV5-1 with TRBJ2-1; D may be TRBD1 (5 bases). Germline CDR1 is SGHRS and CDR2 is YFSETQ. Trimming took off 1 base at V and 5 bases at J, with 13 bases between the two ends. The length of the CDR3 is 15 residues. DNA for the CDR3: TGCGCCAGCAGCTTGCTTACAGGCCGGAACAATGAGCAGTTCTTC. The encoded protein is CASSLLTGRNNEQFF.

The chain is built from TRBV9 and TRBJ2-3; no firm D call. Looked up from germline, CDR1 is SGDLS and CDR2 is YYNGEE. The CDR3 is made up of 15 amino acids. The V end lost 3 bases, the J end lost 4 bases, and 15 bases lay between the germline ends. The CDR3 DNA reads as TGTGCCAGCAGCGGAGGCAGGTTCTTCCCAGATACGCAGTATTTT. It encodes CASSGGRFFPDTQYF.

The V and J genes are TRBV5-1 and TRBJ1-2, with 7 bases lining up with TRBD1. This CDR3 contains 13 residues. CDR1 SGHRS and CDR2 YFSETQ come from the germline V gene. V lost 3 bases and J lost 5; bases outside the gene matches: 4. The CDR3 sequence: CASSWGQSYGYTF. CDR3 sequence (DNA): TGCGCCAGCAGCTGGGGACAGTCATATGGCTACACCTTC.

The rearrangement joins TRBV14 to TRBJ2-7; 8 nucleotides align to TRBD1. Trimming took 0 bases from V and 2 from J; bases not matched to a gene: 6. CDR1 is SGHDN, CDR2 FVKESK, per germline. CDR3 length: 16 residues. In DNA, the CDR3 is TGTGCCAGCAGCCAAGATATCGGACAGGGCACCTACGAGCAGTACTTC. Its protein is CASSQDIGQGTYEQYF.

The chain combines TRBV6-1 with TRBJ1-1; D possibly corresponds to TRBD1 (5 bases). Germline values: CDR1 MNHNS, CDR2 SASEGT. The ends were cut back, 5 bases at V and 5 bases at J, with 6 bases in the middle. The CDR3 runs to 11 residues. CDR3 nucleotides: TGTGCCAGCAGTTGGGGGACTGAAGCTTTCTTT. This translates into CASSWGTEAFF.

This chain joins TRBV15 and TRBJ2-2; D is possibly TRBD1 or TRBD2 (5 bases each). In germline, CDR1 is LNHNV, CDR2 YYDKDF (reference sequence). V lost 3 bases and J lost 6, with 20 bases in between. The CDR3 length is 17 residues. In DNA, the CDR3 is TGTGCCACCAGCAGTAAGAATCGGGACCCCCAACCCGGGGAGCTGTTTTTT. Protein: CATSSKNRDPQPGELFF. Full variable domain (outside the CDR3, taken from reference TRBV15 and TRBJ2-2): DAMVIQNPRYQVTQFGKPVTLSCSQTLNHNVMYWYQQKSSQAPKLLFHYYDKDFNNEADTPDNFQSRRPNTSFCFLDIRSPGLGDTAMYLCATSSKNRDPQPGELFFGEGSRLTVL.

The rearrangement uses TRBV2 and TRBJ1-5; D remains unclear. The V and J ends lost 11 bases and 0 bases respectively, with 17 bases between them. This CDR3 has 15 amino acids. CDR1 and CDR2 from the germline V gene are SNHLY and FYNNEI. CDR3 protein: CASRTTGFSNQPQHF. The CDR3 DNA follows: TGTGCCTCCCGGACCACCGGGTTTAGCAATCAGCCCCAGCATTTT.

The chain has TRBV15 and TRBJ1-2; maybe TRBD1 (5 bases). Germline CDR1 is LNHNV and CDR2 is YYDKDF (reference sequence). The CDR3 covers 14 residues. The V gene lost 1 base and the J gene lost 5 bases, with 11 bases spanning the gap. The CDR3 loop is CATSRGGVGYGYTF. As DNA, the CDR3 is TGTGCCACCAGCAGAGGGGGGGTAGGATATGGCTACACCTTC.

This chain connects TRBV10-1 to TRBJ2-5; no reliable D call. In germline, CDR1 is WNHNN, CDR2 SYGVQD (reference sequence). The CDR3 has 13 amino acids. Trimming left V 4 bases short and J 2 bases short, with 8 bases between. The CDR3 nucleotides read TGCGCCAGCAGTGGGACCGGACAAGAGACCCAGTACTTC. It yields the protein CASSGTGQETQYF.

By share of the sample, this clone is medium-sized. The gene calls are TRBV13 and TRBJ1-1; no clear D gene. Trimming removed 7 bases from V and 2 bases from J, with 5 bases in between. The CDR3 covers 11 residues. Germline V lookup: CDR1 PRHDT, CDR2 FYEKMQ (reference sequence). CDR3 residues: CASKVNTEAFF. The CDR3 DNA reads TGTGCCAGCAAGGTTAACACTGAAGCTTTCTTT.

The rearrangement links TRBV23-1 to TRBJ2-3; TRBD2 aligns across 7 bases. TRBV23-1 is marked as an open reading frame, function uncertain. The CDR3 has 17 residues. The V segment lost 7 bases and the J segment 5 bases; nucleotides outside the gene matches: 18. CDR3 amino acids: CASTPPGPRGVKDTQYF. CDR3 DNA: TGCGCCAGCACTCCACCGGGCCCCCGGGGGGTTAAAGATACGCAGTATTTT.

V gene TRBV11-1 combines with J gene TRBJ2-7; the D gene is possibly TRBD1 (6 bases). From germline, CDR1 is SGHAT and CDR2 FQDESV (reference sequence). Between the trimmed V and J ends, which lost 5 bases and 3 bases, there was a span of 17 bases. CDR3 length: 15 residues. CDR3 DNA sequence: TGTGCCAGCAGCACCGGGACAAACTGGGACTACGAGCAGTACTTC. Protein sequence: CASSTGTNWDYEQYF.

DNA of the CDR3: TGTGCCAGCGAGGCAGGGGGCCTGTACGAGCAGTACTTC. Translating gives CASEAGGLYEQYF. This chain links TRBV2 with TRBJ2-7; 8 bases line up with TRBD1. Germline loops: CDR1 SNHLY, CDR2 FYNNEI. V shed 8 bases, J shed 4 bases, and the junction held 7 bases outside the gene matches. The CDR3 extends over 13 amino acids.

The rearrangement links TRBV19 to TRBJ2-2, with TRBD2 matching 13 bases. The CDR3 runs 18 residues. V lost 5 bases to trimming and J lost 7 bases; unmatched junction nucleotides: 13. Germline CDR1 reads LNHDA; CDR2 reads SQIVND (reference sequence). This CDR3 reads CASSPSLAGGMGGGELFF. CDR3 DNA sequence: TGTGCCAGTAGTCCCTCACTAGCGGGGGGGATGGGCGGCGGGGAGCTGTTTTTT.

The genes are TRBV7-3 and TRBJ2-2; TRBD1 aligns across 7 bases. The ends lost 5 bases at V and 8 bases at J; junction bases unmatched: 2. The CDR3 consists of 12 residues. Germline lookup yields CDR1 SGHTA and CDR2 FQGTGA. The CDR3 sequence: CASSQGVGELFF. For the CDR3, the DNA is TGTGCCAGCAGCCAGGGGGTTGGGGAGCTGTTTTTT.

The chain is built from TRBV5-8 and TRBJ1-2, with D possibly being TRBD1 (5 bases). The CDR3 totals 17 residues. V was clipped by 4 bases and J by 3 bases, with 22 bases between them. In germline, CDR1 is SGHTS, CDR2 YDEGEE. In nucleotides, the CDR3 is TGTGCCAGCAGCGCTGACAGAGGAGTCCGTTTTTACTATGGCTACACCTTC. Translating gives CASSADRGVRFYYGYTF.